Listed below are T cell receptor beta chains from one sample, sequenced in a study of blood T cell repertoires in COVID-19. Some clones are missing from TCRdb's copy, which holds only in-frame ones; the method was immunoSEQ multiplex PCR. The table includes tens of thousands of clones, about 80% detected once. The sample comprised peripheral blood. These TCRs come from a woman aged 55 to 70 with acute or convalescent COVID-19. Each CDR3 is given with its conserved first and last residue. A D gene is named only where the DNA matches it firmly. Expanded clones are given a class, and other clones once, few, many or no size at all.

d_gene	v_gene	len	abundance	j_gene	CDR3aa	CDR3nt
-	TRBV6-5	15	-	TRBJ1-1	CASSYGAGANTEAFF	TGTGCCAGCAGTTACGGGGCAGGGGCCAACACTGAAGCTTTCTTT
-	TRBV7-3	16	-	TRBJ2-3	CASANQGFRSTDTQYF	TGTGCCAGCGCCAATCAGGGATTTAGGAGCACAGATACGCAGTATTTT
TRBD1	TRBV20-1	16	-	TRBJ1-6	CSASGDRDPYNSPLHF	TGCAGTGCTAGTGGGGACAGGGACCCCTATAATTCACCCCTCCACTTT
-	TRBV7-3	18	-	TRBJ1-6	CASSLLPSRGGGDSPLHF	TGTGCCAGCAGCCTACTACCTAGCCGGGGGGGAGGTGATTCACCCCTCCACTTT
TRBD1	TRBV24-1	14	-	TRBJ1-2	CATSESRQGWGYTF	TGTGCCACCAGTGAATCCCGACAGGGCTGGGGCTACACCTTC
TRBD1	TRBV3-1/TRBV3-2	14	-	TRBJ2-7	CASSPRQGLDEQYF	TGTGCCAGCAGTCCCAGACAGGGTCTCGACGAGCAGTACTTC
-	TRBV5-4	14	-	TRBJ1-1	CASSLVGGRGEAFF	TGTGCCAGCAGCTTGGTTGGAGGCAGGGGTGAAGCTTTCTTT
-	TRBV4-2	15	-	TRBJ1-1	CASSHRGAGGTEAFF	TGTGCCAGCAGCCACCGAGGGGCGGGGGGCACTGAAGCTTTCTTT
-	TRBV19	14	once	TRBJ1-1	CASGGQNDRTEAFF	TGTGCCAGTGGCGGACAGAATGATAGGACTGAAGCTTTCTTT
-	TRBV6-5	13	-	TRBJ2-2	CASSYMATGELFF	TGTGCCAGCAGTTACATGGCTACCGGGGAGCTGTTTTTT
TRBD2	TRBV19	15	-	TRBJ2-2	CASTRGGLSSGELFF	TGTGCCAGTACCCGGGGAGGGCTATCGTCCGGGGAGCTGTTTTTT
-	TRBV6-1	10	-	TRBJ1-1	CASSEPLAFF	TGTGCCAGCAGTGAACCCCTAGCTTTCTTT
TRBD1	TRBV9	15	-	TRBJ2-4	CASSEQGAGWNIQYF	TGTGCCAGCAGCGAACAGGGGGCTGGTTGGAACATTCAGTACTTC
TRBD1	TRBV6-5	14	-	TRBJ1-1	CASSYTRGSSEAFF	TGTGCCAGCAGTTATACCAGGGGGTCGAGTGAAGCTTTCTTT
-	TRBV2	14	-	TRBJ2-3	CARGTGTRSDTQYF	TGTGCCAGGGGTACAGGGACCCGGTCAGATACGCAGTATTTT
-	TRBV5-5	12	once	TRBJ1-1	CASSSKNTEAFF	TGTGCCAGCAGCTCAAAGAACACTGAAGCTTTCTTT
-	TRBV5-1	14	-	TRBJ1-5	CASSPMWGDQPQHF	TGCGCCAGCAGCCCGATGTGGGGGGATCAGCCCCAGCATTTT
-	TRBV19	12	-	TRBJ2-1	CASSRQNNEQFF	TGTGCCAGTAGTAGGCAGAACAATGAGCAGTTCTTC
-	TRBV6-5	13	-	TRBJ1-2	CASTKNRASGYTF	TGTGCCAGCACCAAAAACAGGGCTAGCGGCTACACCTTC
TRBD1	TRBV7-8	18	-	TRBJ2-1	CASSFNPTGTGAYNEQFF	TGTGCCAGCAGCTTTAACCCGACCGGGACAGGGGCATACAATGAGCAGTTCTTC
TRBD1	TRBV19	13	-	TRBJ1-4	CASETGVAGKLFF	TGTGCCAGTGAGACAGGGGTTGCAGGAAAACTGTTTTTT
-	TRBV2	14	many	TRBJ1-2	CASIIDRLGGGYTF	TGTGCCAGCATTATAGACAGGTTGGGTGGCGGCTACACCTTC
-	TRBV5-1	14	-	TRBJ2-3	CASRESGPGDTQYF	TGCGCCAGCAGGGAGAGCGGGCCGGGGGATACGCAGTATTTT
TRBD1	TRBV19	14	-	TRBJ2-3	CASSIATGGDTQYF	TGTGCCAGTAGTATCGCGACAGGGGGAGATACGCAGTATTTT
TRBD2	TRBV3-1/TRBV3-2	16	once	TRBJ2-1	CASSQRLAGAYNEQFF	TGTGCCAGCAGCCAACGTCTAGCGGGGGCCTACAATGAGCAGTTCTTC
TRBD1	TRBV5-1	14	-	TRBJ2-3	CASRLQGDADTQYF	TGCGCCAGCAGATTACAGGGGGACGCAGATACGCAGTATTTT